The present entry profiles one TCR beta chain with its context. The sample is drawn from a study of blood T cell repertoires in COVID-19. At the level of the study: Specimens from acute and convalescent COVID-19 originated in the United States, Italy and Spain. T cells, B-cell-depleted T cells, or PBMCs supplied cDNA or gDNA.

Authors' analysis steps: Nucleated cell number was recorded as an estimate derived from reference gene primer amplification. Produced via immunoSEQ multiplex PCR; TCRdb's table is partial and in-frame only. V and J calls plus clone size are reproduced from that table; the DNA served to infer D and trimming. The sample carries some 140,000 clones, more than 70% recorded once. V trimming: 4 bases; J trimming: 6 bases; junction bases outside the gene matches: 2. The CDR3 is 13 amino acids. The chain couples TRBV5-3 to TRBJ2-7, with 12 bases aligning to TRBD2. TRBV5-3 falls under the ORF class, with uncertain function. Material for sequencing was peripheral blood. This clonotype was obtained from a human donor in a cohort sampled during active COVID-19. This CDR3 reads CARSKGLAGEQYV. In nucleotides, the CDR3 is TGTGCCAGAAGCAAGGGACTAGCGGGCGAGCAGTACGTC.